This TCR beta chain was sequenced in a study of T cell changes during pregnancy in multiple sclerosis. Profiled with immunoSEQ multiplex PCR; TCRdb holds only in-frame clones, not every one. Of 80,000 to 95,000 clones detected, 90% to 95% appear once; the ten largest clones hold 1.1%. This clonotype originated in a female donor with multiple sclerosis, enrolled in a pregnancy study. Sample: peripheral blood, taken in the second trimester of pregnancy.

The CDR3 reads CSVEVGGNQPQHF. DNA for the CDR3: TGCAGCGTTGAAGTCGGGGGCAATCAGCCCCAGCATTTT. The V and J genes are TRBV29-1 and TRBJ1-5; D unclear. Germline CDR1 and CDR2: SQVTM and ANQGSEA. The length of the CDR3 is 13 residues. Trimming left V 1 base short and J 2 bases short, with 6 bases between.